This TCR beta chain was retrieved from a study of cytomegalovirus exposure and HLA in healthy donors. In regard to this clone: Antigen: not known.

The PCR was carried out with 60 Vbeta primers and 13 Jbeta primers. In the authors' workflow: Roughly 10 million shared chains were among about 80 million unique TCR beta chains counted in a later analysis. The protocol was immunoSEQ multiplex PCR, while the TCRdb copy is restricted to in-frame clones and leaves out a portion. V, J and clone size reflect that table, while D and trimming were determined from the DNA. The sample yields some 190,000 clones, approximately 80% seen once. Findings and limits, study-wide: The analysis excluded some indistinguishable V segments, including TRBV6-2 and TRBV6-3.

V lost 7 bases to trimming and J lost 3 bases; unmatched junction nucleotides: 18. Germline-derived CDR1 and CDR2 are SQVTM and ANQGSEA. CDR3 length equals 16 residues. This TCR was recovered from a male donor in good health and CMV-seronegative. Sequenced input: PBMCs. J is TRBJ2-7 and V is TRBV29-1; 7 bases agree with TRBD1. CDR3 sequence: CSGEGRQGRFLYEQYF. As DNA, the CDR3 is TGCAGCGGGGAAGGTCGACAGGGACGGTTTCTCTACGAGCAGTACTTC.